This entry concerns a single T cell receptor beta chain. The target of this receptor is not known. No qualities accompany the bases; no much larger clone lies one base away. From the cysteine up to the phenylalanine, the CDR3 has a length of 16 residues. The kept DNA is CDR3 alone, 48 bases in frame from the first base. Trimming removed 2 bases from V and 4 bases from J, leaving 15 bases between the germline ends. The germline V gene (reference sequence) gives CDR1 as GTSNPN and CDR2 as SVGIG. Each collaborating institution followed its own protocols to collect whole blood in K2EDTA tubes. For TCRbeta analysis, collaborators shipped samples as frozen whole blood, isolated PBMCs, or DNA extracted from either of those sample types. This entry is derived from a study of blood T cell repertoires in COVID-19 (dated by TCRdb to 2018 to 2021). General notes on the study: Samples from collaborators originated in the United States, Italy and Spain and spanned both the acute and convalescent phases of COVID-19. The prospective study material was composed of cDNA or gDNA derived from T cells, B-cell-depleted T cells, or PBMCs. Deeply sampled blood TCRbeta repertoires from subjects exposed to, actively infected with, or recovered from COVID-19 were included in the dataset. The repertoires were released in a freely available public database intended as a resource for research on the immune response to SARS-CoV-2. Samples were obtained from the ongoing ImmuneRACE study (first 160 participants) and from 950 to 1,500 subjects provided by 6 global collaborators. The sample metadata nearly always contained a de-identified subject ID, COVID-19 status, age in years and sex. Where available, HLA class I and class II types were obtained from metadata supplied by the sample provider rather than from assay-based typing. On the study overall, not on this receptor specifically: How much clinical and demographic metadata was included differed by source and by participant, and the metadata was provided uncurated.

TCRbeta CDR3 regions were amplified from genomic DNA by means of the immunoSEQ Assay, a bias-controlled multiplex PCR. In the original analysis: Within the assay, amplification of reference gene primers was used to estimate how many nucleated cells each sample contained. To quantify the absolute abundance of each unique TCRbeta CDR3 rearrangement, sequence reads were collapsed and filtered. For each sample, productive Simpson clonality was calculated as the square root of Simpson's diversity index over productive rearrangements. This immuneACCESS table, as held by TCRdb, lists in-frame sequences with V and J called but not all clones. Of the missing ones, under half trace to an unresolved V gene in checked studies; the others have no known cause. From that table come the V and J calls and clone size; the DNA was used to work out D and trimming. This sample gives roughly 250,000 clones in total; just under 90% of them show up just once. The ten biggest clones cover 3.7% of the sample.

Sequencing input: peripheral blood. Recombination joined TRBV30 with TRBJ1-6, with a weak D call of TRBD1 (6 bases match). The source of this sequence is a woman aged 40-49 years with acute or convalescent COVID-19. CDR3 sequence: CAWSPTGGAYNSPLHF. The sequenced DNA: TGTGCCTGGAGTCCAACTGGGGGGGCTTATAATTCACCCCTCCACTTT.